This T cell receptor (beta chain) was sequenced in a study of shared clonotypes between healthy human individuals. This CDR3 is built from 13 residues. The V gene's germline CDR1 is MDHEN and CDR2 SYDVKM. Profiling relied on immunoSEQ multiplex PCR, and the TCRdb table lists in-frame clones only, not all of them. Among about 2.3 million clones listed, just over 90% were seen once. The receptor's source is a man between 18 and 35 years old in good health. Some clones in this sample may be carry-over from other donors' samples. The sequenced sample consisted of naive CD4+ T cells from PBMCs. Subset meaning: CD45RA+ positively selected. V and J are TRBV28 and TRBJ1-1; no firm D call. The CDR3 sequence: CATFDPLNTEAFF. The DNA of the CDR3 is TGTGCGACCTTCGACCCCCTGAACACTGAAGCTTTCTTT.